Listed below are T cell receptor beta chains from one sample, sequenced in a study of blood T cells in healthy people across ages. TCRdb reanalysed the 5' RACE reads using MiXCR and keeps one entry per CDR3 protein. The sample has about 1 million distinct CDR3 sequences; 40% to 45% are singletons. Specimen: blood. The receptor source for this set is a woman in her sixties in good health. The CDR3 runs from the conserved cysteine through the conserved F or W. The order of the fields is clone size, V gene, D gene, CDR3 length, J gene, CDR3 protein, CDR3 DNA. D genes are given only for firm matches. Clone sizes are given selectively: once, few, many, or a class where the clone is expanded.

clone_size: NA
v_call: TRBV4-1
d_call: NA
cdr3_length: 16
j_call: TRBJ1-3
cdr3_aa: CASSHPARSSGNTIYF
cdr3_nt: TGCGCCAGCAGCCACCCCGCCAGGAGCTCTGGAAACACCATATATTTT

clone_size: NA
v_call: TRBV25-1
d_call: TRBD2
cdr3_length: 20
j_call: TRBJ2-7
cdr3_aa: CASSGRWVLAGGLSYNEQYF
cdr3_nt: TGTGCCAGCAGTGGACGTTGGGTTCTAGCGGGAGGTCTATCCTACAATGAGCAGTACTTC

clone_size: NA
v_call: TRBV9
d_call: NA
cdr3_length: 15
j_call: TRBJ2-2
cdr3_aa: CASSVGWGNTGELFF
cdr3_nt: TGTGCCAGCAGCGTAGGGTGGGGGAACACCGGGGAGCTGTTTTTT

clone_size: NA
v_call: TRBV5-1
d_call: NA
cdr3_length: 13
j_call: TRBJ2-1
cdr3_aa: CASSWGTQNEQFF
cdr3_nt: TGCGCCAGCAGCTGGGGGACACAGAATGAGCAGTTCTTC

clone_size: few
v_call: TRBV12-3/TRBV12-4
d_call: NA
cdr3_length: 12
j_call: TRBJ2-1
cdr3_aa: CASSFRRDEQFF
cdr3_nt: TGTGCCAGCAGTTTCCGGAGGGATGAGCAGTTCTTC

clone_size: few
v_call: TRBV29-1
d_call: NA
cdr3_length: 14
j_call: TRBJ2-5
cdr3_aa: CSVESGRGRETQYF
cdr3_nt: TGCAGCGTTGAGTCCGGCAGGGGACGAGAGACCCAGTACTTC

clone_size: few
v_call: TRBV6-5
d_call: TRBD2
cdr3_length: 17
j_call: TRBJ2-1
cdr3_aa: CASSFGTSGSHYNEQFF
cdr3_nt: TGTGCCAGCAGTTTCGGGACTAGCGGGAGCCATTACAATGAGCAGTTCTTC

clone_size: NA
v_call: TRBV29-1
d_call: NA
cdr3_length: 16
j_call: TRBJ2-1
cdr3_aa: CSVFRDRPASYNEQFF
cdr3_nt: TGCAGCGTTTTCCGGGACCGACCAGCCTCCTACAATGAGCAGTTCTTC

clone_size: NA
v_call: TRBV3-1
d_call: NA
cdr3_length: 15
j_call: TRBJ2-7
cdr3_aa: CASSQDNREADEQYF
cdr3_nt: TGTGCCAGCAGCCAAGATAACAGAGAGGCGGACGAGCAGTACTTC

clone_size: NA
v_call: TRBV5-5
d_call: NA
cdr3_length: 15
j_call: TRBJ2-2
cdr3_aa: CASSSGSANTGELFF
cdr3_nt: TGTGCCAGCAGCTCCGGATCAGCGAACACCGGGGAGCTGTTTTTT

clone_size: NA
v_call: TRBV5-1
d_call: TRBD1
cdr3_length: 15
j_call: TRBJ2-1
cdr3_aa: CASSGWDRGLDEQFF
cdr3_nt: TGCGCCAGCAGTGGCTGGGACAGGGGGCTCGATGAGCAGTTCTTC

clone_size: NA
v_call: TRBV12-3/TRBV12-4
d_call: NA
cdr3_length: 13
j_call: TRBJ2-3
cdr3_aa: CASSWDHTDTQYF
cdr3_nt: TGTGCCAGCAGTTGGGACCACACAGATACGCAGTATTTT

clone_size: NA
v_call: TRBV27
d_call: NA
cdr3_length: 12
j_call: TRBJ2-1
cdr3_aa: CASTSPAVEQFF
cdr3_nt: TGTGCCAGCACCTCACCGGCGGTAGAGCAGTTCTTC

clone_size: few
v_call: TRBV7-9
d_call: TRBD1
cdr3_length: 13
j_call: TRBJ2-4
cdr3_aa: CASSIDRGGEQYF
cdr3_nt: TGTGCCAGCAGCATCGACAGGGGTGGGGAGCAGTACTTC

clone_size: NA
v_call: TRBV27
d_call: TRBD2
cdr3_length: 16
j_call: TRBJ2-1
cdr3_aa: CASSLGLAGGFNEQFF
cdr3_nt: TGTGCCAGCAGTTTAGGGCTAGCGGGAGGATTCAATGAGCAGTTCTTC

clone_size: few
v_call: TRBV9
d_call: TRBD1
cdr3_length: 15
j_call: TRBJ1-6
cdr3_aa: CASSVDGTANSPLHF
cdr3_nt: TGTGCCAGCAGCGTAGACGGGACAGCCAATTCACCCCTCCACTTT

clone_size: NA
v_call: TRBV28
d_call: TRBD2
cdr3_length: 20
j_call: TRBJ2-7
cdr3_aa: CASSLKVGGSKGEGAYEQYF
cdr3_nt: TGTGCCAGCAGTTTGAAGGTGGGAGGGTCGAAAGGGGAAGGGGCCTACGAGCAGTACTTC

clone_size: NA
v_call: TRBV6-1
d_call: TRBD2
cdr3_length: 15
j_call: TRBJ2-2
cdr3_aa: CASSRLAGDTGELFF
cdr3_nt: TGTGCCAGCAGCCGACTAGCGGGAGACACCGGGGAGCTGTTTTTT

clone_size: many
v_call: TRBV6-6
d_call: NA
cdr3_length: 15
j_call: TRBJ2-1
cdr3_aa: CASSQQLDAGNEQFF
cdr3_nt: TGTGCCAGCAGTCAACAGCTGGACGCGGGAAATGAGCAGTTCTTC

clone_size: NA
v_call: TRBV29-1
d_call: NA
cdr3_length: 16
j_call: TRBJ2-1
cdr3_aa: CSVVAARVDSYKEQFF
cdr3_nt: TGCAGCGTTGTGGCCGCAAGGGTGGATAGCTACAAGGAGCAGTTCTTC

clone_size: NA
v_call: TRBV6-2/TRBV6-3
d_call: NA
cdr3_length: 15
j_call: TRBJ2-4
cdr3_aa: CASTLQGAAKNIQYF
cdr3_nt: TGTGCCAGCACCCTTCAGGGCGCGGCCAAAAACATTCAGTACTTC

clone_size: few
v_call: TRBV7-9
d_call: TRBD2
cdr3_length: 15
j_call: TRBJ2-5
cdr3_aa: CASSLATSGRLTQYF
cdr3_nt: TGTGCCAGCAGCTTGGCGACTAGCGGGAGGCTCACCCAGTACTTC

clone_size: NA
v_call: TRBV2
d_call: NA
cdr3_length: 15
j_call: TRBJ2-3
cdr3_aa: CASSESGWSTDTQYF
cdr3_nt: TGTGCCAGCAGTGAATCAGGGTGGAGCACAGATACGCAGTATTTT

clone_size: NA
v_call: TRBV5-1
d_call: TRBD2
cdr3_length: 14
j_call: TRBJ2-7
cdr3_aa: CASSRSGSIDEQYF
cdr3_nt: TGCGCCAGCAGCCGTAGCGGGAGTATAGACGAGCAGTACTTC

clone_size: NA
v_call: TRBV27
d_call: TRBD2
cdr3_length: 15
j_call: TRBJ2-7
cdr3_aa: CASSLSGRPTYEQYF
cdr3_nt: TGTGCCAGCAGTTTAAGCGGGAGGCCCACCTACGAGCAGTACTTC

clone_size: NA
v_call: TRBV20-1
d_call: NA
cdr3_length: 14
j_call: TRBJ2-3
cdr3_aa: CSARFAGRVDTQYF
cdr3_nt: TGCAGTGCTAGATTTGCAGGTCGCGTAGATACGCAGTATTTT

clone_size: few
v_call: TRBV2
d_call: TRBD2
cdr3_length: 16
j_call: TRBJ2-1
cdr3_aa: CASWTSGKHSYNEQFF
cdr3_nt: TGTGCCAGCTGGACTAGCGGGAAGCACTCCTACAATGAGCAGTTCTTC

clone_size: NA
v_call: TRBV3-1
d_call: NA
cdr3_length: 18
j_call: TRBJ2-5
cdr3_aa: CASSQVVRERVSQETQYF
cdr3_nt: TGTGCCAGCAGCCAAGTAGTTCGAGAGAGGGTTTCCCAAGAGACCCAGTACTTC

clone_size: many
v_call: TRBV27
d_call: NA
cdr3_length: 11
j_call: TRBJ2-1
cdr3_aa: CASSFGDEQFF
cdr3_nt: TGTGCCAGCAGTTTTGGTGATGAGCAGTTCTTC

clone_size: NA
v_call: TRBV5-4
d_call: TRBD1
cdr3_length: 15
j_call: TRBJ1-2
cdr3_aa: CASSKDRGVLYGYTF
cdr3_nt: TGTGCCAGCAGCAAGGACAGGGGGGTTCTTTATGGCTACACCTTC

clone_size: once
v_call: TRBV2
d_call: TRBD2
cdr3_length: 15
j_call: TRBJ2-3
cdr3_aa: CASSGRTSGTDTQYF
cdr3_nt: TGTGCCAGCAGTGGGCGCACTAGCGGGACAGATACGCAGTATTTT

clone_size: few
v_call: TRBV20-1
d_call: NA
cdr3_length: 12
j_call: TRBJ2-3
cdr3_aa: CSATMLQDTQYF
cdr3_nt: TGCAGTGCTACAATGCTACAAGATACGCAGTATTTT

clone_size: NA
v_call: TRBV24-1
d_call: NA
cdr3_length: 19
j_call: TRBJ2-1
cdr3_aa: CATSDSRTGDLSSYSEQFF
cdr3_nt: TGTGCCACCAGTGATTCCCGGACTGGCGACTTAAGCTCCTACAGTGAGCAGTTCTTC

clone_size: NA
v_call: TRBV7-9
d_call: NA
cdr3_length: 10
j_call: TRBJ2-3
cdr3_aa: CASLGDTQYF
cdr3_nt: TGTGCCAGCCTCGGAGATACGCAGTATTTT

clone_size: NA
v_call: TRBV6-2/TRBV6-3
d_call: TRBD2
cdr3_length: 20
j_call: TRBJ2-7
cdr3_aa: CASSYSPSGMSNLSSYEQYF
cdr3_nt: TGTGCCAGCAGTTACTCACCTAGCGGGATGTCTAATTTAAGCTCCTACGAGCAGTACTTC

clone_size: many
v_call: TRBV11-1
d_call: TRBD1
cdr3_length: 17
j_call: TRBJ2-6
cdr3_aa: CASSGDRRSSGANVLTF
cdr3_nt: TGTGCCAGCAGCGGGGACAGGCGCAGCTCTGGGGCCAACGTCCTGACTTTC

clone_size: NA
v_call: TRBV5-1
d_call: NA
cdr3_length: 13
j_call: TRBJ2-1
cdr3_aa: CASSSPSHNEQFF
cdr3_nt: TGCGCCAGCAGCTCGCCCAGCCACAATGAGCAGTTCTTC

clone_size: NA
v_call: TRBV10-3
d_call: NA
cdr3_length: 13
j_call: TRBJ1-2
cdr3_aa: CAISPWGASGYTF
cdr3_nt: TGTGCCATCAGCCCTTGGGGGGCGAGTGGCTACACCTTC

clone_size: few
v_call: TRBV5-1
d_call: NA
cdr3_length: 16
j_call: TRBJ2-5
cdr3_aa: CASSLRDLTQAETQYF
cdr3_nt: TGCGCCAGCAGCTTAAGGGATCTTACCCAGGCAGAGACCCAGTACTTC

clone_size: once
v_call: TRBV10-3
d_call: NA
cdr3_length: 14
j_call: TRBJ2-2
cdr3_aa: CVISSREATGELFF
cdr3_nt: TGTGTCATCTCTAGCAGGGAGGCCACCGGGGAGCTGTTTTTT

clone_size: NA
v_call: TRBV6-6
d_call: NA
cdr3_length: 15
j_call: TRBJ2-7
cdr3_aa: CASSSLRGAPYEQYF
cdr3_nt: TGTGCCAGCAGTTCCCTCCGGGGGGCCCCCTACGAGCAGTACTTC

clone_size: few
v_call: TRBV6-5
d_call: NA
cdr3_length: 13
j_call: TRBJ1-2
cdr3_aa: CASSYAGDYGYTF
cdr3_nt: TGTGCCAGCAGTTATGCCGGAGACTATGGCTACACCTTC

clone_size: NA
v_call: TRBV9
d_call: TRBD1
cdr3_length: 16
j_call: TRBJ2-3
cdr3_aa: CASTQSTGEPTDTQYF
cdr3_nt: TGTGCCAGCACCCAGTCTACAGGGGAGCCCACAGATACGCAGTATTTT

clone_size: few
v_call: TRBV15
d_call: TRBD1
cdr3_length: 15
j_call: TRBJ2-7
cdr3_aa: CATSREGTVSYEQYF
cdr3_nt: TGTGCCACCAGCAGAGAAGGGACAGTCTCCTACGAGCAGTACTTC

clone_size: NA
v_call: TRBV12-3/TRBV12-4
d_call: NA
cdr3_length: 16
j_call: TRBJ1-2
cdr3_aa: CASSPTQGLGSHGYTF
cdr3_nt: TGTGCCAGCAGTCCGACTCAGGGACTAGGCTCTCATGGCTACACCTTC

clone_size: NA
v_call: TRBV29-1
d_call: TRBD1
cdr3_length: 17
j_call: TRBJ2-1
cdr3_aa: CSVARGWDRGLYNEQFF
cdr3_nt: TGCAGCGTCGCAAGGGGTTGGGACAGGGGCCTCTACAATGAGCAGTTCTTC

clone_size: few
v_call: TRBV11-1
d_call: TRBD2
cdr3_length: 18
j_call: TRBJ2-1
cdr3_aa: CASSLLRLAGGGYNEQFF
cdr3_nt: TGTGCCAGCAGCTTACTCCGATTAGCGGGAGGGGGCTACAATGAGCAGTTCTTC

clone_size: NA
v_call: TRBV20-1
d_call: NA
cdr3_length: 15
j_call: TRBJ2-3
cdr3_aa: CSAREARSGTDTQYF
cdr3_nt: TGCAGTGCTAGAGAGGCAAGGAGCGGCACAGATACGCAGTATTTT

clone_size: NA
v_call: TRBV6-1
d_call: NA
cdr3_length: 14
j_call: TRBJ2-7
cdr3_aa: CACSEAGRSYEQYF
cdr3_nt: TGTGCCTGCAGTGAAGCAGGGCGATCCTACGAGCAGTACTTC

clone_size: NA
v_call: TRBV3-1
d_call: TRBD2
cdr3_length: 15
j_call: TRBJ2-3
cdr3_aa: CASSSQAGRRDTRYF
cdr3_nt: TGTGCCAGCAGCTCCCAAGCGGGACGGCGAGATACGCGGTATTTT

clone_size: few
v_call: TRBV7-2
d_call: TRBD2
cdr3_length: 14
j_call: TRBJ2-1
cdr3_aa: CASSSGRLHNEQFF
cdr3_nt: TGTGCCAGCAGCTCCGGGAGGCTTCACAATGAGCAGTTCTTC

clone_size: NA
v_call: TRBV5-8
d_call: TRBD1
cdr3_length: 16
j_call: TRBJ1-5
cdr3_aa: CASSLGAGGLIQPQHF
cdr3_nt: TGTGCCAGCAGCTTGGGTGCAGGGGGATTAATTCAGCCCCAGCATTTT

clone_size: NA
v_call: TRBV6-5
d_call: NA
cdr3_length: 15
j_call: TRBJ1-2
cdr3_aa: CASMTQGSWNYGYTF
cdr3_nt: TGTGCCAGCATGACCCAGGGGAGTTGGAACTATGGCTACACCTTC

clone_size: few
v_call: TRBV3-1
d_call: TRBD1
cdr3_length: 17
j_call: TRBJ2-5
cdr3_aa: CASSQGTGISFQETQYF
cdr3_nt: TGTGCCAGCAGCCAAGGGACAGGAATTTCTTTCCAAGAGACCCAGTACTTC

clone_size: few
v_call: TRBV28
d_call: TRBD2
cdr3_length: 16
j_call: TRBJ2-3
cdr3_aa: CASSLSGLAGTGLQYF
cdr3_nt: TGTGCCAGCAGTTTATCTGGACTAGCGGGAACCGGTTTGCAGTATTTT